The next 22 T cell receptor beta chains were all read from a single sample in a study of cytomegalovirus exposure and HLA in healthy donors. The table came from immunoSEQ multiplex PCR; TCRdb's copy has only in-frame clones and leaves some out. The data hold about 190,000 clones, with over 65% observed a single time. Sequences were obtained from PBMCs. These receptors were obtained from a man between 18 and 35 years old in good health and CMV-seropositive.

V and J are TRBV5-5 and TRBJ1-1; possibly TRBD1 for D (5 bases). CDR3 length: 15 amino acids. The germline V gene encodes CDR1 SGHKS and CDR2 YYEKEE (reference sequence). Trimming pared 4 bases from V and 0 bases from J, leaving 13 bases between. DNA of the CDR3: TGTGCCAGCAGCCGGGAGGGGACTATGAACACTGAAGCTTTCTTT. Residues: CASSREGTMNTEAFF.

The CDR3 DNA sequence: TGTGCCAGCTCCCCTCGGGACAGGGTGAACACTGAAGCTTTCTTT. This codes for CASSPRDRVNTEAFF. This chain links TRBV18 with TRBJ1-1; TRBD1 matches 9 bases. V lost 6 bases to trimming and J lost 0 bases; unmatched junction nucleotides: 5. The germline CDR1 and CDR2 sequences are KGHSH and LQKENI. The length of the CDR3 is 15 residues. The whole variable domain, filled in from reference TRBV18 and TRBJ1-1, reads NAGVMQNPRHLVRRRGQEARLRCSPMKGHSHVYWYRQLPEEGLKFMVYLQKENIIDESGMPKERFSAEFPKEGPSILRIQQVVRGDSAAYFCASSPRDRVNTEAFFGQGTRLTVV.

V and J are TRBV6-5 and TRBJ2-5; TRBD1 aligns across 8 bases. Trimming took 1 base from V and 4 from J; bases not matched to a gene: 5. The CDR3 runs to 15 residues. Germline CDR1 and CDR2: MNHEY and SVGAGI. CDR3 residues: CASSYLDRVGETQYF. The DNA of the CDR3 is TGTGCCAGCAGTTACTTGGACAGGGTGGGAGAGACCCAGTACTTC.

The sample holds many counts of this clone. This rearrangement joins TRBV7-6 to TRBJ1-1; TRBD1 aligns across 7 bases. The germline gives CDR1 SGHVS, CDR2 FNYEAQ. The length of the CDR3 is 14 residues. V gave up 5 bases and J gave up 2 bases; unmatched junction bases: 5. CDR3 bases: TGTGCCAGCAGCCCCACAGGGGCCAACACTGAAGCTTTCTTT. Its translation is CASSPTGANTEAFF.

The chain carries TRBV5-4 and TRBJ2-5; no definite D call. Looked up from germline, CDR1 is SGHNT and CDR2 is YYREEE (reference sequence). The V end was cut by 0 bases, the J end by 3 bases, with 6 bases between. The CDR3 is 13 residues long. The CDR3 reads CASSLVAEETQYF. CDR3 bases: TGTGCCAGCAGCTTGGTTGCGGAAGAGACCCAGTACTTC.

This sequence joins TRBV27 and TRBJ1-4; D is perhaps TRBD1 (6 bases). Germline V lookup: CDR1 MNHEY, CDR2 SMNVEV (reference sequence). V lost 2 bases and J 7 bases, leaving 11 bases between the germline ends. The CDR3 covers 14 residues. The CDR3 region is CASSLAGVGEKLFF. The CDR3 coding sequence is TGTGCCAGCAGTTTAGCAGGGGTGGGTGAAAAACTGTTTTTT.

The chain is built from TRBV19 and TRBJ2-2; 7 positions match TRBD2. This CDR3 spans 17 amino acids. The germline CDR1 and CDR2 sequences are LNHDA and SQIVND (reference sequence). The ends lost 3 bases at V and 0 bases at J; junction bases unmatched: 7. CDR3 in DNA: TGTGCCAGTAGTATCTCCACCAGCGGGGCGAACACCGGGGAGCTGTTTTTT. Its protein is CASSISTSGANTGELFF. Variable domain in full (rest from reference TRBV19 and TRBJ2-2): DGGITQSPKYLFRKEGQNVTLSCEQNLNHDAMYWYRQDPGQGLRLIYYSQIVNDFQKGDIAEGYSVSREKKESFPLTVTSAQKNPTAFYLCASSISTSGANTGELFFGEGSRLTVL.

V gene TRBV5-1 combines with J gene TRBJ1-1; 8 nucleotides match TRBD1. J lost 3 bases, V lost 2 bases, and 9 bases had no gene match. Germline CDR1 and CDR2: SGHRS and YFSETQ. The CDR3 totals 16 residues. CDR3 residues: CASSFGQGVLDTEAFF. CDR3 nucleotide sequence: TGCGCCAGCAGCTTCGGACAGGGAGTGTTGGACACTGAAGCTTTCTTT.

The chain carries TRBV7-6 and TRBJ2-2; the match to TRBD1 covers 9 bases. Germline loops: CDR1 SGHVS, CDR2 FNYEAQ. CDR3 length: 15 residues. J was trimmed by 4 bases and V by 5 bases; bases with no gene match: 5. The CDR3 reads CASSLGTGLTGELFF. In DNA form, the CDR3 reads TGTGCCAGCAGCCTTGGGACAGGGCTCACCGGGGAGCTGTTTTTT.

The V and J genes are TRBV28 and TRBJ2-2; 7 nucleotides align to TRBD2. The V gene end was trimmed by 6 bases and the J gene end by 7 bases; junction bases not matched to a gene: 11. Germline V gene lookup returns CDR1 MDHEN and CDR2 SYDVKM. CDR3 length: 15 residues. The CDR3 DNA sequence: TGTGCCAGCAGCCCAACGGGGGGAGGGGACGGGGAGCTGTTTTTT. This codes for CASSPTGGGDGELFF.

The rearrangement uses TRBV11-1 and TRBJ2-1; 8 nucleotides agree with TRBD2. CDR1 and CDR2 (germline): SGHAT, FQDESV (reference sequence). The CDR3 sequence is 14 residues long. V shed 5 bases, J shed 10 bases, and the junction held 10 bases outside the gene matches. The CDR3: CASSPAGASREQFF. Written as DNA, the CDR3 is TGTGCCAGCAGCCCAGCGGGAGCGTCCCGCGAGCAGTTCTTC.

This rearrangement joins TRBV4-1 to TRBJ2-7, with 10 nucleotides matching TRBD2. Trimming removed 0 bases from V and 2 bases from J; junction bases left unmatched: 1. CDR3 length: 15 residues. Germline V gene sequence: CDR1 MGHRA, CDR2 YSYEKL. In DNA form, the CDR3 reads TGCGCCAGCAGCCAAGATGGGACTAGCGCCTACGAGCAGTACTTC. It encodes CASSQDGTSAYEQYF.

This clone turned up a few times. The V and J genes are TRBV29-1 and TRBJ1-1; no firm D call. The V gene lost 7 bases and the J gene lost 5 bases, with 8 bases spanning the gap. This CDR3 is 10 amino acids long. CDR1 SQVTM and CDR2 ANQGSEA come from the germline V gene. The CDR3 nucleotides are TGCAGCGGAAGGGAGACTGAAGCTTTCTTT. This sequence encodes CSGRETEAFF.

The CDR3 region has the DNA TGTGCCAGCAGAGCCGGAGGGGCCCACGAGCAGTACTTC. Its protein is CASRAGGAHEQYF. The chain joins TRBV2 to TRBJ2-7; D might be TRBD2 (6 bases). The CDR3 runs to 13 residues. Germline CDR1 SNHLY, CDR2 FYNNEI. The V gene lost 6 bases and the J gene lost 5 bases, with 14 bases spanning the gap. Combining the CDR3 with reference TRBV2 and TRBJ2-7 gives the whole variable domain EPEVTQTPSHQVTQMGQEVILRCVPISNHLYFYWYRQILGQKVEFLVSFYNNEISEKSEIFDDQFSVERPDGSNFTLKIRSTKLEDSAMYFCASRAGGAHEQYFGPGTRLTVT.

The V gene is TRBV19, the J gene TRBJ1-2, with 7 bases lining up with TRBD1. Germline CDR1 reads LNHDA; CDR2 reads SQIVND (reference sequence). CDR3 length equals 17 residues. Trimming removed 1 base from V and 4 bases from J; junction bases left unmatched: 12. CDR3 coding DNA: TGTGCCAGTAGTATAGCCGGGACAGCGATAAATCCCTATGGCTACACCTTC. Amino acid sequence: CASSIAGTAINPYGYTF.

A remark on this clone: A read error may explain this, as a much larger clone is one base away. The J gene is TRBJ2-7, the V gene TRBV5-6; unclear D gene. CDR3 length equals 11 residues. Germline V gene sequence: CDR1 SGHDT, CDR2 YYEEEE. Trimming took 5 bases from V and 2 from J, leaving 5 bases between them. The CDR3 is CASSFAYEQYF. The CDR3 coding sequence is TGTGCCAGCAGTTTCGCCTACGAGCAGTACTTC.

V gene TRBV7-9 combines with J gene TRBJ2-1; 10 bases match TRBD2. Losses at the gene ends were 5 bases for V and 10 bases for J; bases not matched to a gene: 14. The CDR3 is 16 residues long. The germline gives CDR1 SEHNR, CDR2 FQNEAQ (reference sequence). This CDR3 reads CASSVTGTSELWEQFF. For the CDR3, the DNA is TGTGCCAGCAGCGTTACCGGGACTAGCGAGTTATGGGAGCAGTTCTTC.

V and J are TRBV4-3 and TRBJ2-3; 7 nucleotides agree with TRBD2. Per the germline V gene, CDR1 is LGHNA and CDR2 is YSLEER. V shed 4 bases, J shed 1 base, and the junction held 5 bases outside the gene matches. The CDR3 sequence is 15 residues long. CDR3 amino acids: CASSPGLAGTDTQYF. CDR3 bases: TGCGCCAGCAGCCCCGGGCTAGCGGGCACAGATACGCAGTATTTT.

This clone was seen a single time. The chain employs TRBV20-1 and TRBJ2-3, with D hard to call. Germline V gene data show CDR1 as DFQATT and CDR2 as SNEGSKA (reference sequence). This CDR3 is 11 amino acids long. The ends were cut back, 1 base at V and 6 bases at J, with 5 bases in the middle. The CDR3 nucleotides are TGCAGTGCTAGAGTAGTGGATACGCAGTATTTT. The encoded protein is CSARVVDTQYF.

This sequence joins TRBV4-2 and TRBJ2-7; D is perhaps TRBD2 (6 bases). V gave up 1 base and J gave up 2 bases, with 15 bases separating them. The CDR3 contains 16 residues. The germline V gene encodes CDR1 LGHNA and CDR2 YNFKEQ. The chain's CDR3 is CASSQVRSGGTYEQYF. In DNA form, the CDR3 reads TGTGCCAGCAGCCAAGTCCGTTCGGGCGGGACCTACGAGCAGTACTTC.

This chain links TRBV19 with TRBJ1-2; D is unclear. Deletions cut 3 bases from V and 5 bases from J, with 13 bases between. The germline V gene encodes CDR1 LNHDA and CDR2 SQIVND (reference sequence). CDR3 length equals 14 residues. CDR3 coding DNA: TGTGCCAGTAGTATTCAGCAGGCCGATTATGGCTACACCTTC. Amino acid sequence: CASSIQQADYGYTF.

The chain joins TRBV28 to TRBJ2-2; 7 bases are shared with TRBD2. With V trimmed by 3 bases and J by 2 bases, 3 bases remained unmatched. The CDR3 extends over 15 amino acids. Germline V gene data show CDR1 as MDHEN and CDR2 as SYDVKM. The CDR3 is CASSFSGGNTGELFF. For the CDR3, the DNA is TGTGCCAGCAGTTTCTCGGGGGGAAACACCGGGGAGCTGTTTTTT. Full variable domain (missing parts from reference TRBV28 and TRBJ2-2): DVKVTQSSRYLVKRTGEKVFLECVQDMDHENMFWYRQDPGLGLRLIYFSYDVKMKEKGDIPEGYSVSREKKERFSLILESASTNQTSMYLCASSFSGGNTGELFFGEGSRLTVL.